Listed below are T cell receptor beta chains from one sample, sequenced in a study of T cell repertoires in cytomegalovirus infection. TCRdb analysed the reads with MiXCR anew, one entry per CDR3 protein. The top ten clones hold roughly 30% of a sample with fewer than 200,000 distinct CDR3 sequences, approximately 14% of them seen once. The sample comprised PBMCs. Receptors originate from a human donor in good health (CMV status not recorded). Some clones in this sample may be carry-over from other donors' samples. The CDR3 runs from the conserved cysteine through the conserved F or W. D genes are given only for firm matches. A row's size may be missing; if present it is once, few, many or a size class.

>TRBV11-2|.|.|TRBJ2-2
TGTGCCAGCAGCTTGGGAGGCTTCACCGGGGAGCTGTTTTTT
CASSLGGFTGELFF
>TRBV27|.|few|TRBJ1-2
TGTGCCAGCAGCTGGACTCGAGGGGACTATGGCTACACCTTC
CASSWTRGDYGYTF
>TRBV7-8|TRBD1|many|TRBJ1-1
TGTGCCAGCAGCTTCAGGGGGGGAGACACTGAAGCTTTCTTT
CASSFRGGDTEAFF
>TRBV7-9|.|few|TRBJ1-1
TGTGCCAGCAGCTTAGGGGACCGATTGAACACTGAAGCTTTCTTT
CASSLGDRLNTEAFF
>TRBV20-1|TRBD2|few|TRBJ2-2
TGCAGTGCCCGGCCGGCCAGGAGACTAGCGGGAGGGCCGTGGACCGGGGAGCTGTTTTTT
CSARPARRLAGGPWTGELFF
>TRBV7-2|TRBD1|many|TRBJ2-7
TGTGCCAGCAGCCGCTGGACAGGGGGCTCCTACGAGCAGTACTTC
CASSRWTGGSYEQYF
>TRBV7-2|.|many|TRBJ2-3
TGTGCCAGCCTACGGCAGCGCACAGATACGCAGTATTTT
CASLRQRTDTQYF
>TRBV7-6|.|many|TRBJ2-2
TGTGCCAGCAGCTTCCGACAGACCGGGGGCACCGGGGAGCTGTTTTTT
CASSFRQTGGTGELFF
>TRBV20-1|TRBD1|.|TRBJ1-1
TGCAGTGCTCCGGACGGTGGACAGGTGCGCACTGAAGCTTTCTTT
CSAPDGGQVRTEAFF
>TRBV27|.|many|TRBJ2-5
TGTGCCAGCAGTCCATTATCGACCGGGGTGGAGACCCAGTACTTC
CASSPLSTGVETQYF
>TRBV2|.|.|TRBJ2-1
TGTGCCAGCACCCGGACAGAGCAGTTCTTC
CASTRTEQFF
>TRBV4-1|TRBD2|.|TRBJ2-1
TGCGCCAGCAGCCAAGAAGCGGGGGCCTACAATGAGCAGTTCTTC
CASSQEAGAYNEQFF
>TRBV12-3/TRBV12-4|.|many|TRBJ2-6
TGTGCCAGCAGTTATGCCACAGTGTCTGGGGCCAACGTCCTGACTTTC
CASSYATVSGANVLTF
>TRBV7-8|.|many|TRBJ1-2
TGTGCCAGCAGCTTGGGAAGTGGGGGCAAGGAGGCACAAGTCTATGGCTACACCTTC
CASSLGSGGKEAQVYGYTF
>TRBV6-2/TRBV6-3|.|many|TRBJ2-1
TGTGCCAGCAGTTACTCGATTCCAAATGAGCAGTTCTTC
CASSYSIPNEQFF